This T cell receptor (beta chain) stems from a study of T cell changes during pregnancy in multiple sclerosis. Sequencing used immunoSEQ multiplex PCR; TCRdb keeps in-frame clones, though not all of them. The sample holds approximately 25,000 clones, roughly nine tenths seen once. The CDR3 sequence is 12 residues long. Germline CDR1 reads LNHNV; CDR2 reads YYDKDF (reference sequence). The germline V and J ends were trimmed by 3 bases and 6 bases, with 7 bases remaining between them. Here the sequenced sample was CD8+ T cells from peripheral blood mononuclear cells, taken in the first trimester of pregnancy. This receptor was obtained from a female donor in good health, enrolled as a control in a pregnancy study. The rearrangement joins TRBV15 to TRBJ2-3; D uncertain. The CDR3 loop is CATSSSDDTQYF. The DNA for the CDR3 is TGTGCCACCAGCAGCAGCGACGATACGCAGTATTTT.